This T cell receptor beta chain was retrieved from a study of cytomegalovirus exposure and HLA in healthy donors. The PCR was carried out with 60 Vbeta primers and 13 Jbeta primers. In the source study's methods: Unique TCR beta chains totaled about 78 million in a later count, with roughly 11 million of them shared. TCRdb keeps only in-frame clones here, not all; method: immunoSEQ multiplex PCR. V, J and clone size were drawn from that table, and D and trimming were deduced from the DNA. The sample has around 170,000 clones; 65% to 85% are singletons. This clone was counted a few times. With 2 bases removed from V and 2 bases from J, the gap between germline ends came to 16 bases. The CDR3 is 17 residues long. Germline V gene data show CDR1 as SNHLY and CDR2 as FYNNEI.

Source material: PBMCs. V and J are TRBV2 and TRBJ2-4; tentatively, D is TRBD1 (6 bases). The clonotype originates from a man aged 45 to 65 in good health and CMV-seropositive. The CDR3 is CASSEKVFDRTKNIQYF. CDR3 DNA sequence: TGTGCCAGCAGTGAAAAGGTGTTCGACAGGACCAAAAACATTCAGTACTTC.